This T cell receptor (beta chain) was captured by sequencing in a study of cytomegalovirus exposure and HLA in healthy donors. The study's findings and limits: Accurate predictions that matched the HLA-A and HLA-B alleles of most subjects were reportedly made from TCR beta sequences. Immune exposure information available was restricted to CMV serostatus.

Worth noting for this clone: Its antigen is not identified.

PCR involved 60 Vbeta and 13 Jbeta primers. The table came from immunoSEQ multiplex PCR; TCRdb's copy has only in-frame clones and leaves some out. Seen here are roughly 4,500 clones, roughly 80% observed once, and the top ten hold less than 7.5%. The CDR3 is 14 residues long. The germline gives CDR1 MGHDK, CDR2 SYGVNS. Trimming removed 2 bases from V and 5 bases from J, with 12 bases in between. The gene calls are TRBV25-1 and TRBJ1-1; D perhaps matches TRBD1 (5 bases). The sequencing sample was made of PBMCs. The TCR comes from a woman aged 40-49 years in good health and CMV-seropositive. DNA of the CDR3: TGTGCCAGCAGTGAAACAGGTGTGGGTACTGAAGCTTTCTTT. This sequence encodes CASSETGVGTEAFF.